This T cell receptor beta chain was retrieved from a study of CD8 T cells in ankylosing spondylitis. V shed 3 bases and J 0 bases; nucleotides not matched to a gene: 5. Germline V gives CDR1 SEHNR, CDR2 FQNEAQ (reference sequence). The CDR3 contains 17 residues. Study results and caveats: What appeared characteristic of ankylosing spondylitis blood was a TCR beta motif of eight or nine highly homologous variants.

TCRdb reprocessed the 5' RACE reads via MiXCR and lists one record per CDR3 protein. The sample shows about 750,000 distinct CDR3 sequences, around 20% of them seen only once. Worth noting for this clonotype: Antigen unknown.

The chain links TRBV7-9 to TRBJ2-7; 13 nucleotides agree with TRBD2. The clonotype originates from a male donor with ankylosing spondylitis. Material: blood, either unsorted or a sorted T cell fraction (not recorded which). The CDR3 loop is CASSLGLAGPSSYEQYF. CDR3 coding DNA: TGTGCCAGCAGCTTGGGACTAGCGGGACCGAGCTCCTACGAGCAGTACTTC.